These T cell receptor beta chains were read from a single sample in a study of blood T cell repertoires in COVID-19. The method was immunoSEQ multiplex PCR; TCRdb's version includes in-frame clones alone and lacks a portion of them. This repertoire shows some 170,000 clones, about three quarters found once; its top ten account for 2.8%. Source material: peripheral blood. These receptors were taken from a man aged 65 to 79 with acute or convalescent COVID-19. Both conserved end residues are part of each CDR3. The order of the fields is clone size, J gene, D gene, V gene, CDR3 DNA, CDR3 protein. The D gene is left open where the match is weak. Part of the rows lack a size; the others show once, few, many or a class for expanded clones.

abundance: once; j_gene: TRBJ1-1; d_gene: -; v_gene: TRBV7-2; CDR3nt: TGTGCCAGCAGCTTAGACAGCCGGAACACTGAAGCTTTCTTT; CDR3aa: CASSLDSRNTEAFF
abundance: -; j_gene: TRBJ1-1; d_gene: -; v_gene: TRBV20-1; CDR3nt: TGCAGTGCTAGTCGCGCGGTTGGCACTGAAGCTTTCTTT; CDR3aa: CSASRAVGTEAFF
abundance: -; j_gene: TRBJ2-1; d_gene: TRBD2; v_gene: TRBV24-1; CDR3nt: TGTGCCACCAGTGTTCGCGGGGGGGCCGATGAGCAGTTCTTC; CDR3aa: CATSVRGGADEQFF
abundance: -; j_gene: TRBJ1-4; d_gene: TRBD1; v_gene: TRBV27; CDR3nt: TGTGCCAGCAGCCCACAGCTCCGGACAGGAGGTGAAAAACTGTTTTTT; CDR3aa: CASSPQLRTGGEKLFF
abundance: -; j_gene: TRBJ2-7; d_gene: -; v_gene: TRBV7-8; CDR3nt: TGTGCCAGCAGCTTTCCTCCAGGACTTCAGCGCGAGCAGTACTTC; CDR3aa: CASSFPPGLQREQYF
abundance: -; j_gene: TRBJ2-3; d_gene: -; v_gene: TRBV6-5; CDR3nt: TGTGCCAGCAGGGACTCTAACACAGATACGCAGTATTTT; CDR3aa: CASRDSNTDTQYF
abundance: -; j_gene: TRBJ1-3; d_gene: -; v_gene: TRBV5-1; CDR3nt: TGCGCCAGCAGCTTGGGGGCAGGGTCCGTCTCTGGAAACACCATATATTTT; CDR3aa: CASSLGAGSVSGNTIYF
abundance: -; j_gene: TRBJ1-1; d_gene: TRBD1; v_gene: TRBV7-6; CDR3nt: TGTGCCAGCAGCGGACAGGGGGGAACTGAAGCTTTCTTT; CDR3aa: CASSGQGGTEAFF
abundance: -; j_gene: TRBJ2-5; d_gene: -; v_gene: TRBV29-1; CDR3nt: TGCAGCGTTGAACGAAGAAGGGGGGAGACCCAGTACTTC; CDR3aa: CSVERRRGETQYF
abundance: -; j_gene: TRBJ2-7; d_gene: TRBD2; v_gene: TRBV9; CDR3nt: TGTGCCAGCAGCGAACTAGCGGGGTCGCCCTACGAGCAGTACTTC; CDR3aa: CASSELAGSPYEQYF
abundance: once; j_gene: TRBJ1-3; d_gene: TRBD1; v_gene: TRBV3-1/TRBV3-2; CDR3nt: TGTGCCAGTGCGGGGACAGGGCGGTCTGGAAACACCATATATTTT; CDR3aa: CASAGTGRSGNTIYF
abundance: -; j_gene: TRBJ1-2; d_gene: -; v_gene: TRBV2; CDR3nt: TGTGCCAGCAGTGGGGCAGGGCGAAATGGGCCCTTTGGCTACACCTTC; CDR3aa: CASSGAGRNGPFGYTF
abundance: -; j_gene: TRBJ2-5; d_gene: TRBD1; v_gene: TRBV5-5; CDR3nt: TGTGCCAGCAGCTTGGACGGGTCAGGGGGAGAGACCCAGTACTTC; CDR3aa: CASSLDGSGGETQYF
abundance: once; j_gene: TRBJ2-2; d_gene: -; v_gene: TRBV11-1; CDR3nt: TGTGCCAGCAGGCCCTTTGGGGGGGGGCCACCCGGGGAGCTGTTTTTT; CDR3aa: CASRPFGGGPPGELFF
abundance: -; j_gene: TRBJ2-2; d_gene: TRBD1; v_gene: TRBV6-5; CDR3nt: TGTGCCAGCACCGGGACAGGGTACGCCGGGGAGCTGTTTTTT; CDR3aa: CASTGTGYAGELFF
abundance: once; j_gene: TRBJ1-6; d_gene: -; v_gene: TRBV28; CDR3nt: TGTGCCAGCAGTTTAGGCAGGGGAACCGATAATTCACCCCTCCACTTT; CDR3aa: CASSLGRGTDNSPLHF
abundance: -; j_gene: TRBJ2-5; d_gene: -; v_gene: TRBV7-5; CDR3nt: TGTGCCAGAAGCTTAGCCCGCGAGCGGGGGGAAGGTGAGACCCAGTACTTC; CDR3aa: CARSLARERGEGETQYF
abundance: -; j_gene: TRBJ2-3; d_gene: TRBD1; v_gene: TRBV5-6; CDR3nt: TGTGCCAGCAGCTTTACCGGGACAGGGCAGTATTTT; CDR3aa: CASSFTGTGQYF
abundance: -; j_gene: TRBJ2-7; d_gene: -; v_gene: TRBV24-1; CDR3nt: TGTGCCACCAGTGATGCGGCGGCGTCGGAGCAGTACTTC; CDR3aa: CATSDAAASEQYF
abundance: -; j_gene: TRBJ1-4; d_gene: TRBD1; v_gene: TRBV6-1; CDR3nt: TGTGCCAGCAGTGAAGTGACAGGGGGCGCGGAACTGTTTTTT; CDR3aa: CASSEVTGGAELFF
abundance: -; j_gene: TRBJ2-7; d_gene: -; v_gene: TRBV21-1; CDR3nt: TGTGCCAGCAGCAAAGGGGGGACTAGCGGGAGGAGCTCCTACGAGCAGTACTTC; CDR3aa: CASSKGGTSGRSSYEQYF
abundance: -; j_gene: TRBJ2-7; d_gene: -; v_gene: TRBV30; CDR3nt: TGTGCCTGGAGTGTAGGGGCTGGTGACGAGCAGTACTTC; CDR3aa: CAWSVGAGDEQYF
abundance: -; j_gene: TRBJ1-6; d_gene: TRBD1; v_gene: TRBV4-3; CDR3nt: TGCGCCAGCAGCCAAGATGTCCTCCAGACAGGGAAAGTAACCCTCCACTTT; CDR3aa: CASSQDVLQTGKVTLHF
abundance: -; j_gene: TRBJ2-2; d_gene: -; v_gene: TRBV3-1/TRBV3-2; CDR3nt: TGTGCCAGCAGCCAAGACCAGCGCGAGCGTCCCGGGGAGCTGTTTTTT; CDR3aa: CASSQDQRERPGELFF
abundance: -; j_gene: TRBJ2-3; d_gene: -; v_gene: TRBV25-1; CDR3nt: TGTGCCAGCAGTGAATATGCGGGACGAGACACAGATACGCAGTATTTT; CDR3aa: CASSEYAGRDTDTQYF
abundance: -; j_gene: TRBJ1-1; d_gene: TRBD1; v_gene: TRBV20-1; CDR3nt: TGCAGTGCTAGTTTTGCAGGGGGCAAGGCTGAAGCTTTCTTT; CDR3aa: CSASFAGGKAEAFF
abundance: once; j_gene: TRBJ2-7; d_gene: -; v_gene: TRBV6-5; CDR3nt: TGTGCCAGCACAGTTGCGGAGCGCTACGAGCAGTACTTC; CDR3aa: CASTVAERYEQYF
abundance: once; j_gene: TRBJ2-3; d_gene: TRBD2; v_gene: TRBV6-5; CDR3nt: TGTGCCAGCAGTTATTTGGGCGGGAGGAGCACAGATACGCAGTATTTT; CDR3aa: CASSYLGGRSTDTQYF
abundance: once; j_gene: TRBJ1-3; d_gene: -; v_gene: TRBV5-1; CDR3nt: TGCGCCAGCAGTCGGGGGTCGGCGGGGGTTACCCCCATATATTTT; CDR3aa: CASSRGSAGVTPIYF
abundance: -; j_gene: TRBJ1-5; d_gene: TRBD1; v_gene: TRBV2; CDR3nt: TGTGCCAGCAGTGATTACAGGGGGCATCAGCCCCAGCATTTT; CDR3aa: CASSDYRGHQPQHF
abundance: -; j_gene: TRBJ2-1; d_gene: -; v_gene: TRBV28; CDR3nt: TGTGCCAGCAGTTTAACCTCGTCGGTCTACAATGAGCAGTTCTTC; CDR3aa: CASSLTSSVYNEQFF
abundance: -; j_gene: TRBJ1-1; d_gene: -; v_gene: TRBV7-2; CDR3nt: TGTGCCAGCAGCTTAATTCGGGACACTGAAGCTTTCTTT; CDR3aa: CASSLIRDTEAFF
abundance: -; j_gene: TRBJ1-5; d_gene: TRBD1; v_gene: TRBV2; CDR3nt: TGTGCCAGCACCCGGACAGGGACGAATCAGCCCCAGCATTTT; CDR3aa: CASTRTGTNQPQHF
abundance: -; j_gene: TRBJ2-3; d_gene: TRBD2; v_gene: TRBV9; CDR3nt: TGTGCCAGCAGCACTAGCGGGGGGGTCGCAGATACGCAGTATTTT; CDR3aa: CASSTSGGVADTQYF
abundance: few; j_gene: TRBJ1-2; d_gene: TRBD1; v_gene: TRBV6-5; CDR3nt: TGTGCCAGCACCCCGGGACAGGGCTACTATGGCTACACCTTC; CDR3aa: CASTPGQGYYGYTF
abundance: once; j_gene: TRBJ2-2; d_gene: -; v_gene: TRBV4-1; CDR3nt: TGCGCCAGCAGCCAAGATCCAGGGCCCACCGGGGAGCTGTTTTTT; CDR3aa: CASSQDPGPTGELFF
abundance: -; j_gene: TRBJ2-1; d_gene: TRBD2; v_gene: TRBV27; CDR3nt: TGTGCCAGCAGTCACGGGACTAAGGAGAATGAGCAGTTCTTC; CDR3aa: CASSHGTKENEQFF
abundance: -; j_gene: TRBJ1-2; d_gene: TRBD1; v_gene: TRBV5-4; CDR3nt: TGTGCCAGCAGCCCCAGGACAGGGGGTGCCTCCGGCTACACCTTC; CDR3aa: CASSPRTGGASGYTF
abundance: few; j_gene: TRBJ1-5; d_gene: TRBD1; v_gene: TRBV19; CDR3nt: TGTGCCAGTAGTACGACAGACAGGGCAGTCACTCATAATCAGCCCCAGCATTTT; CDR3aa: CASSTTDRAVTHNQPQHF
abundance: -; j_gene: TRBJ2-2; d_gene: -; v_gene: TRBV12-3/TRBV12-4; CDR3nt: TGTGCCAGCAGTTTGACTAACACCGGGGAGCTGTTTTTT; CDR3aa: CASSLTNTGELFF
abundance: -; j_gene: TRBJ2-3; d_gene: TRBD2; v_gene: TRBV24-1; CDR3nt: TGTGCCACCAGTGATTGGACTAGCGGCGGCACAGATACGCAGTATTTT; CDR3aa: CATSDWTSGGTDTQYF
abundance: -; j_gene: TRBJ1-2; d_gene: TRBD1; v_gene: TRBV10-3; CDR3nt: TGTGCCATCAGTGAGGGGCGGACAGGCACTAAGGATGGCTACACCTTC; CDR3aa: CAISEGRTGTKDGYTF
abundance: -; j_gene: TRBJ2-5; d_gene: TRBD2; v_gene: TRBV24-1; CDR3nt: TGTGCCACCAGTGAAGCAGGAGCGGGGTGGTTAGAGACCCAGTACTTC; CDR3aa: CATSEAGAGWLETQYF
abundance: -; j_gene: TRBJ2-1; d_gene: TRBD2; v_gene: TRBV7-8; CDR3nt: TGTGCCAGCAGCTTTACTAGCGGGGGCAATGAGCAGTTCTTC; CDR3aa: CASSFTSGGNEQFF
abundance: -; j_gene: TRBJ1-1; d_gene: -; v_gene: TRBV7-8; CDR3nt: TGTGCCAGCAGTGGCAGGATGAACACTGAAGCTTTCTTT; CDR3aa: CASSGRMNTEAFF
abundance: -; j_gene: TRBJ1-5; d_gene: TRBD1; v_gene: TRBV27; CDR3nt: TGTGCCAGCAGTTCCTCCGGGACAGACAATCAGCCCCAGCATTTT; CDR3aa: CASSSSGTDNQPQHF
abundance: -; j_gene: TRBJ2-3; d_gene: TRBD1; v_gene: TRBV9; CDR3nt: TGTGCCAGCAGCGAGGACAGGTCCACAGATACGCAGTATTTT; CDR3aa: CASSEDRSTDTQYF
abundance: -; j_gene: TRBJ2-5; d_gene: -; v_gene: TRBV19; CDR3nt: TGTGCCAGTAGTGGGCAATTCCAAGAGACCCAGTACTTC; CDR3aa: CASSGQFQETQYF
abundance: -; j_gene: TRBJ2-5; d_gene: -; v_gene: TRBV6-1; CDR3nt: TGTGCCAGCAGTGGAAGGAAGAGGGCCGAGGTCCCTCAAGAGACCCAGTACTTC; CDR3aa: CASSGRKRAEVPQETQYF
abundance: -; j_gene: TRBJ2-6; d_gene: -; v_gene: TRBV3-1/TRBV3-2; CDR3nt: TGTGCCAGCAGCCACTCTAACTTCGGGGGATTAAGCTCTGGGGCCAACGTCCTGACTTTC; CDR3aa: CASSHSNFGGLSSGANVLTF
abundance: -; j_gene: TRBJ2-7; d_gene: -; v_gene: TRBV6-6; CDR3nt: TGTGCCAGCAGAGTAACGTTTGGGGGCCGGAACGAGCAGTACTTC; CDR3aa: CASRVTFGGRNEQYF
abundance: once; j_gene: TRBJ2-2; d_gene: -; v_gene: TRBV10-1; CDR3nt: TGCGCCAGCAGGTCTATGGCCGGGGAGCTGTTTTTT; CDR3aa: CASRSMAGELFF
abundance: once; j_gene: TRBJ1-1; d_gene: -; v_gene: TRBV28; CDR3nt: TGTGCCAGCAGTTTGGGGGCCGGTGGCACTGAAGCTTTCTTT; CDR3aa: CASSLGAGGTEAFF
abundance: few; j_gene: TRBJ2-1; d_gene: TRBD2; v_gene: TRBV5-4; CDR3nt: TGTGCCAGCAGCTTGGCAGCGGGGGGGTACAATGAGCAGTTCTTC; CDR3aa: CASSLAAGGYNEQFF